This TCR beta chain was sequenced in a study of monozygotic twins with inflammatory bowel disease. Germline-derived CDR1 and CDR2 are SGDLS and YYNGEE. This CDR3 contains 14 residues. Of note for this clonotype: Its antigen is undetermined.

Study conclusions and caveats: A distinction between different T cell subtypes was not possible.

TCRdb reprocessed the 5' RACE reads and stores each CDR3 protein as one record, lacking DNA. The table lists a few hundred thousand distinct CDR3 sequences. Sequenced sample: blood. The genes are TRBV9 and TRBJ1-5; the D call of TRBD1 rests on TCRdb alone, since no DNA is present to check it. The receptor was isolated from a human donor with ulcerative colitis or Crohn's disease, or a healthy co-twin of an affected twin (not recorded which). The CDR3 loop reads CASSRTGMGQPQHF.